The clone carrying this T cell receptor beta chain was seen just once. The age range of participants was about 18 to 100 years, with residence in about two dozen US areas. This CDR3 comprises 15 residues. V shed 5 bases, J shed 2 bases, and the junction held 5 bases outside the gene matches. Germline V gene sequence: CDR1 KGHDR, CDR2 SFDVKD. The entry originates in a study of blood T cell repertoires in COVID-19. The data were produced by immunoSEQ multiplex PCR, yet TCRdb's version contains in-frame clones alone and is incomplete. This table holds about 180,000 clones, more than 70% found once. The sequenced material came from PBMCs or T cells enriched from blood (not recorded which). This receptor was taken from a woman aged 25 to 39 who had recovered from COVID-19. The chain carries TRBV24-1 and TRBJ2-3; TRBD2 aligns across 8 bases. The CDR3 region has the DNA TGTGCCACCAGTGGAACTAGCGGATACACAGATACGCAGTATTTT. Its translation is CATSGTSGYTDTQYF.